Shown below are 9 T cell receptor beta chains from a single sample sequenced in a study of T-cell reconstitution after alpha-beta-depleted transplantation in children. This sample's TCRbeta library carried unique molecular identifier barcodes. In TCRdb, the PCR reads were re-called with MiXCR into one record per CDR3 protein. The sample records a few hundred thousand distinct CDR3 sequences, approximately 13% being singletons. The material was PBMCs, mostly from graft donor cells, obtained 360 days after TCRalphabeta/CD19-depleted stem cell transplant. All receptors derive from a male patient aged 10 to 17 who had a stem cell transplant for acute myeloid leukemia, so the T cells may come from the graft donor.

The chain joins TRBV9 to TRBJ2-7; D gene uncertain. The V gene's germline CDR1 is SGDLS and CDR2 YYNGEE. The CDR3 extends over 13 amino acids. V shed 4 bases and J shed 6 bases, with 14 bases lying between them. CDR3 protein: CASSSLPLGEQYF. CDR3 sequence (DNA): TGTGCCAGCAGCTCATTGCCCCTGGGCGAGCAGTACTTC. The whole variable domain, remainder taken from reference TRBV9 and TRBJ2-7, is DSGVTQTPKHLITATGQRVTLRCSPRSGDLSVYWYQQSLDQGLQFLIQYYNGEERAKGNILERFSAQQFPDLHSELNLSSLELGDSALYFCASSSLPLGEQYFGPGTRLTVT.

This sequence joins TRBV4-1 and TRBJ2-7; no firm D call. V was trimmed by 1 base and J by 0 bases, leaving 10 bases between them. Germline V gives CDR1 MGHRA, CDR2 YSYEKL. CDR3 length: 15 residues. In nucleotides, the CDR3 is TGCGCCAGCAGCCAAGGTGCTACCACCTCCTACGAGCAGTACTTC. As protein: CASSQGATTSYEQYF.

The chain employs TRBV7-3 and TRBJ2-7; D gene ambiguous. CDR1 SGHTA and CDR2 FQGTGA come from the germline V gene. Trimming shortened V by 4 bases and J by 5 bases, and 9 bases separated the two germline ends. The CDR3 totals 12 residues. CDR3 in amino acids: CASSSNLDEQYF. The CDR3 nucleotides read TGTGCCAGCAGCTCTAACCTGGACGAGCAGTACTTC.

This clonotype was counted only a few times. CDR3 sequence (DNA): TGTGCCAGCAGCGTAGGACAGCACACTGAAGCTTTCTTT. This gives the protein CASSVGQHTEAFF. V gene TRBV9 combines with J gene TRBJ1-1, with D possibly being TRBD1 (5 bases). Trimming took off 0 bases at V and 3 bases at J, with 6 bases between the two ends. The CDR3 totals 13 residues. Germline V lookup: CDR1 SGDLS, CDR2 YYNGEE.

The rearrangement links TRBV5-1 to TRBJ2-2; no firm D call. CDR3 size: 14 residues. V lost 2 bases, J lost 4 bases, and 9 bases lay in between. Looked up from germline, CDR1 is SGHRS and CDR2 is YFSETQ. This CDR3 reads CASSLGPSTGELFF. CDR3 nucleotide sequence: TGCGCCAGCAGCTTAGGGCCCAGCACCGGGGAGCTGTTTTTT.

This clonotype was seen a handful of times. The rearrangement uses TRBV12-3 or TRBV12-4 and TRBJ2-7; D unresolved. The CDR3 totals 15 residues. V was shortened by 5 bases and J by 0 bases, with 14 bases between the two germline ends. The CDR3 coding sequence is TGTGCCAGCAGTCCTAGGGCCCCGACCTCCTACGAGCAGTACTTC. Its translation is CASSPRAPTSYEQYF.

The chain uses TRBV4-2 and TRBJ2-1, with 8 bases fitting TRBD2. The germline CDR1 and CDR2 sequences are LGHNA and YNFKEQ. Losses at the gene ends were 3 bases for V and 3 bases for J; bases not matched to a gene: 4. The CDR3 is 15 residues long. The CDR3, as DNA: TGTGCCAGCAGCCAGAGCGGGAGTTTCTACAATGAGCAGTTCTTC. Its protein is CASSQSGSFYNEQFF.

Only a few counts were recorded for this clonotype. The rearrangement links TRBV6-5 to TRBJ2-3; D is possibly TRBD1 (5 bases). The CDR3 consists of 14 residues. The germline CDR1 and CDR2 sequences are MNHEY and SVGAGI. V gave up 0 bases and J gave up 4 bases, with 8 bases separating them. This chain's CDR3 is CASSYSRVSDTQYF. The CDR3 coding sequence is TGTGCCAGCAGTTACTCCAGGGTATCAGATACGCAGTATTTT.

This clonotype was recorded at least ten times. The chain couples TRBV5-1 to TRBJ2-7, with 7 bases fitting TRBD1. CDR1 SGHRS and CDR2 YFSETQ come from the germline V gene. The CDR3 is made up of 16 amino acids. The trim removed 1 base at V and 0 bases at J, leaving 7 bases unmatched. The chain's CDR3 is CASSLLTGVSSYEQYF. For the CDR3, the DNA is TGCGCCAGCAGCTTGTTAACAGGGGTCTCCTCCTACGAGCAGTACTTC.